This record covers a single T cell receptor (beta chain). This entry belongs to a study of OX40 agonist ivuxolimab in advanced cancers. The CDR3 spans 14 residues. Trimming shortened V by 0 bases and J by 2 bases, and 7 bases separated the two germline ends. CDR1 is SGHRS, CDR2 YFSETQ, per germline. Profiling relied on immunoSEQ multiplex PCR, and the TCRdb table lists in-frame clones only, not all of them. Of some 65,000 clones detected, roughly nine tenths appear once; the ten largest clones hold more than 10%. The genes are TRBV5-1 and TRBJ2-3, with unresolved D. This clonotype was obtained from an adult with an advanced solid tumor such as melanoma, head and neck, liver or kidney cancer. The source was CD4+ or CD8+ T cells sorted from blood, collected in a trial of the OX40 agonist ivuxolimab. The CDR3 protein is CASSLVSFTDTQYF. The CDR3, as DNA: TGCGCCAGCAGCTTGGTTTCGTTCACAGATACGCAGTATTTT.